This T cell receptor beta chain originates from a study of cytomegalovirus exposure and HLA in healthy donors. In the case of this clone: The antigen is unknown.

PCR involved 60 Vbeta and 13 Jbeta primers. Profiling relied on immunoSEQ multiplex PCR, and the TCRdb table lists in-frame clones only, not all of them. The repertoire holds fewer than 200,000 clones, with less than 85% as singletons. Points from the study as a whole: The investigators catalogued some 160 TCR beta chains as cytomegalovirus-associated. Confirmation was obtained in vitro that a few CMV-associated chains are specific for CMV antigens.

Germline V gene sequence: CDR1 SGHNT, CDR2 YYREEE (reference sequence). Trimming removed 7 bases from V and 6 bases from J, with 16 bases in between. The CDR3 is 13 amino acids. The gene calls are TRBV5-4 and TRBJ1-1; D remains ambiguous. The sequencing sample was made of PBMCs. The receptor was isolated from a middle-aged man in good health and CMV-seronegative. CDR3 bases: TGTGCCAGCCGCGGGCAGGAGGAACCTGAAGCTTTCTTT. It codes for CASRGQEEPEAFF.